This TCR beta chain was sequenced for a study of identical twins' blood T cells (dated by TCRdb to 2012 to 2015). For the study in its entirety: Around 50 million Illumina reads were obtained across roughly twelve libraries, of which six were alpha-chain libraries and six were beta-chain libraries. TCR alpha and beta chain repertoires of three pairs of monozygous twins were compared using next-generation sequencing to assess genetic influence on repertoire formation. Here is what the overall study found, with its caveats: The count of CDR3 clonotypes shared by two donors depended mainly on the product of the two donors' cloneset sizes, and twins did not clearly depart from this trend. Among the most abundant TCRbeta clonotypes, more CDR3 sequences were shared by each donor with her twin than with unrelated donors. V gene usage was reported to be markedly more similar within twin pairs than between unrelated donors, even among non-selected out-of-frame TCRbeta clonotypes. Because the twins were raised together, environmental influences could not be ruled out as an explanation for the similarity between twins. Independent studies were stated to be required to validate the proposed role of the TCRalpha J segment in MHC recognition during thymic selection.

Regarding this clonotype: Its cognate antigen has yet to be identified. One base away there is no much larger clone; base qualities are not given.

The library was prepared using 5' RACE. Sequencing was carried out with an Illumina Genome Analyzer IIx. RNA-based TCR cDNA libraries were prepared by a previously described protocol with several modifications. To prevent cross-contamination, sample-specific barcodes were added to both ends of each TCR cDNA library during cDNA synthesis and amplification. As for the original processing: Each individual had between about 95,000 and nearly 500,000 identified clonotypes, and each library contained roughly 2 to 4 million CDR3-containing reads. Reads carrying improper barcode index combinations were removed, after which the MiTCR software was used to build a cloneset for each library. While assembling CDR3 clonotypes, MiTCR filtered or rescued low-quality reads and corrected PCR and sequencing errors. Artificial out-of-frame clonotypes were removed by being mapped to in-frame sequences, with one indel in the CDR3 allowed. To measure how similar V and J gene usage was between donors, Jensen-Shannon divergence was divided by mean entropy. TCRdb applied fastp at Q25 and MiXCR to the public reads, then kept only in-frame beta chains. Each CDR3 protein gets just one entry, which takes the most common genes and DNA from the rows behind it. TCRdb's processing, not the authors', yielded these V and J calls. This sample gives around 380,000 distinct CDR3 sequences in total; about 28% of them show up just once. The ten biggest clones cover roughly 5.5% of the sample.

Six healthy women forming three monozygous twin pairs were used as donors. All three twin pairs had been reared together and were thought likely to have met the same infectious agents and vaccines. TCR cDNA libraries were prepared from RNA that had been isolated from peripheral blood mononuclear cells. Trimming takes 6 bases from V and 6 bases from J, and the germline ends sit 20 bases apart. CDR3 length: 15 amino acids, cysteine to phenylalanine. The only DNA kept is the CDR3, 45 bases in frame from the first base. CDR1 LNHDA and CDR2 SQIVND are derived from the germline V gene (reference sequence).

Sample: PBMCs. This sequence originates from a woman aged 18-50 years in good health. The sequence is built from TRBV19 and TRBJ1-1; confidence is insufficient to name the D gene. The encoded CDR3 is CASSRRRLERPEAFF. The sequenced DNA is TGTGCCAGTAGCCGGAGGCGACTGGAGAGACCTGAAGCTTTCTTT.